This T cell receptor beta chain was sequenced during a study of cytomegalovirus exposure and HLA in healthy donors. V shed 0 bases and J shed 5 bases, with 15 bases lying between them. CDR1 is LGHNA and CDR2 is YSLEER in the germline V gene. This CDR3 is 16 amino acids long. About this clone: Antigen specificity is unknown.

Findings and caveats of the study: For most TCR beta V segments, an earlier analysis put the productive rate at about 87% or about 30% of the time.

The PCR employed 60 Vbeta primers together with 13 Jbeta primers. This table comes from immunoSEQ multiplex PCR, and its TCRdb copy is limited to in-frame clones, with some not included. The sample has approximately 150,000 clones, approximately 80% seen once. This clonotype was sampled from a man aged 50-59 years in good health and CMV-seropositive. The chain is built from TRBV4-3 and TRBJ2-3, with a possible D match to TRBD2 (5 bases). Sequencing input: PBMCs. The CDR3 here is CASSQDIALGLDTQYF. In DNA, the CDR3 is TGCGCCAGCAGCCAAGATATAGCGTTGGGGTTAGATACGCAGTATTTT.